This T cell receptor beta chain was found in a study of sequential checkpoint blockade in melanoma. Across the whole study: Each arm's sequence ended with maintenance nivolumab.

Here immunoSEQ multiplex PCR was the method, and the copy in TCRdb shows in-frame clones only, minus some. The sample contains 21,000 or so clones, about four fifths of which appear only once. This clone was observed a single time. Noted treatment: randomized to nivolumab then ipilimumab (arm A) or the reverse (arm B). DNA-damaging chemotherapy had not been given to any patient beforehand. The origin of this receptor is a human donor with melanoma. The source was CD8+ T cells sorted from blood (inferred from file names), collected from a patient given nivolumab and ipilimumab in sequence.

In nucleotides, the CDR3 is TGTGCCAGCAGCTTACTAACCGGGACAGGGACGGACGTCCTGACTTTC. Translated, it gives CASSLLTGTGTDVLTF. The chain links TRBV13 to TRBJ2-6, with 9 bases fitting TRBD1. With V trimmed by 2 bases and J by 11 bases, 10 bases remained unmatched. CDR3 length: 16 amino acids. Germline V gene lookup returns CDR1 PRHDT and CDR2 FYEKMQ (reference sequence).